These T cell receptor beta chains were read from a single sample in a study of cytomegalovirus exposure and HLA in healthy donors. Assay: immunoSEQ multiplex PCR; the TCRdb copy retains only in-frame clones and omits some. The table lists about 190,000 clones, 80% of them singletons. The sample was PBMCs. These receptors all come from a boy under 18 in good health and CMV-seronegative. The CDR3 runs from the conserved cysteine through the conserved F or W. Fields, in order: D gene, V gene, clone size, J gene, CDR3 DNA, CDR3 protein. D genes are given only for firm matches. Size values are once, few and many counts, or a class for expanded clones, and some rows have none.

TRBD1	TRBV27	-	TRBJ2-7	TGTGCCAGCAGTCCAACCGGGACAGGGGACTACGAGCAGTACTTC	CASSPTGTGDYEQYF
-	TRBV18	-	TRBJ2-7	TGTGCCAGCTCACCCGGGCGGGCAGGGGAATTTGGCGAGCAGTACTTC	CASSPGRAGEFGEQYF
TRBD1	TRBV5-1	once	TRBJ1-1	TGCGCCAGCAAAGGGGGCCTGAACACTGAAGCTTTCTTT	CASKGGLNTEAFF
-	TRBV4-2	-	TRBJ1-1	TGTGCCAGCAGCCAAGCCCAAAGCCGGACTGAAGCTTTCTTT	CASSQAQSRTEAFF
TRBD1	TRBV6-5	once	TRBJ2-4	TGTGCCAGCAGCCTGGACAGGGGGTGGAACATTCAGTACTTC	CASSLDRGWNIQYF
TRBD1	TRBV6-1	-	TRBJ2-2	TGTGCCAGCAGTGAGGGATGGGGACAGGTTAACACCGGGGAGCTGTTTTTT	CASSEGWGQVNTGELFF
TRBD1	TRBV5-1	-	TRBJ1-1	TGCGCCAGCAGCTTGGGACAGGGAGGGAACACTGAAGCTTTCTTT	CASSLGQGGNTEAFF
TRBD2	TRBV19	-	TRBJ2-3	TGTGCCAGTCGCAATCATACTAGCGGTGATACGCAGTATTTT	CASRNHTSGDTQYF
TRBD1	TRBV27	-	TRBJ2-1	TGTGCCAGCAGTTTAGGTGGACAGGGGGCGTGGAATGAGCAGTTCTTC	CASSLGGQGAWNEQFF
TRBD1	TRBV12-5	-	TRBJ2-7	TGTGCTAGTGGTTTGTTGTTGACAGGGAATACCTACGAGCAGTACTTC	CASGLLLTGNTYEQYF
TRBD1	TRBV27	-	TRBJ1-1	TGTGCCAGCACCCCGGGACAGGGGGGACACACTGAAGCTTTCTTT	CASTPGQGGHTEAFF
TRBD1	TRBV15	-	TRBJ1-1	TGTGCCACCAGCAGAGATTACAGGGGGACTGAAGCTTTCTTT	CATSRDYRGTEAFF
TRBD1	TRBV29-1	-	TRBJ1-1	TGCAGCGTTGAAGAGGCAGGGGGCGCGAGTGAAGCTTTCTTT	CSVEEAGGASEAFF